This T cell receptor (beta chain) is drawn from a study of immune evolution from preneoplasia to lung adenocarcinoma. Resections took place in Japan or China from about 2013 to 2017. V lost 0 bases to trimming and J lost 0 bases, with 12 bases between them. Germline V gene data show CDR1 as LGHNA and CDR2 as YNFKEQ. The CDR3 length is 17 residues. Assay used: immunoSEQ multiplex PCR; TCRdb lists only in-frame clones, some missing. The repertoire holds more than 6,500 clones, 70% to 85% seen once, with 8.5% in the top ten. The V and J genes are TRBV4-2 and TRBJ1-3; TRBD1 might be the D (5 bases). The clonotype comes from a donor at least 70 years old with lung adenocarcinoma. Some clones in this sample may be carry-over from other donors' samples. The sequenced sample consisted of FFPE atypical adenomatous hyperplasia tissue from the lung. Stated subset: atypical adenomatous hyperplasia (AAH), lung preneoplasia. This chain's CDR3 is CASSQDADSSSGNTIYF. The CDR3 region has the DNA TGTGCCAGCAGCCAAGACGCCGACAGTAGCTCTGGAAACACCATATATTTT.